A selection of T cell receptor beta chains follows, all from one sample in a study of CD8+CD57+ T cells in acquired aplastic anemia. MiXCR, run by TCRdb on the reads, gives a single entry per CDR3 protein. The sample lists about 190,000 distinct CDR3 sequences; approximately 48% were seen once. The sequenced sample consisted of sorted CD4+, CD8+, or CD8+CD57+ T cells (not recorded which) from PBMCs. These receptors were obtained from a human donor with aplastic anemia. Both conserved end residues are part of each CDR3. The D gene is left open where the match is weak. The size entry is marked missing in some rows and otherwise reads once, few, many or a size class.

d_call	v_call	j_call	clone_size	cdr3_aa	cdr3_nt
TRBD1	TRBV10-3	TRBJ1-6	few	CAISEDRARGNSPLHF	TGTGCCATCAGTGAGGACAGGGCGAGGGGAAATTCACCCCTCCACTTT
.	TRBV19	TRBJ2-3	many	CASSDGRGRDLTDTQYF	TGTGCCAGTTCCGACGGGAGAGGTCGCGATCTCACAGATACGCAGTATTTT
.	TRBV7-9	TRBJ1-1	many	CASSFDGGNTEAFF	TGTGCCAGCAGCTTTGACGGGGGAAACACTGAAGCTTTCTTT
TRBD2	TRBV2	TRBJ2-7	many	CASSSSGSSYEQYF	TGTGCCAGCAGTTCTAGCGGGAGCTCCTACGAGCAGTACTTC
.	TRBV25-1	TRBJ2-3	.	CASRSDTQYF	TGTGCCAGCAGGTCAGATACGCAGTATTTT
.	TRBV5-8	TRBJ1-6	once	CASSLDLGAFLLHF	TGTGCCAGCAGCTTGGATCTCGGAGCGTTCCTCCTCCACTTT
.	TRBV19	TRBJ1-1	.	CASSPRTGRVTEAFF	TGTGCCAGTAGTCCCCGGACGGGGAGGGTCACTGAAGCTTTCTTT
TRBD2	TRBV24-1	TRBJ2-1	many	CATSEHKAGARLNEQFF	TGTGCCACCAGTGAACACAAAGCGGGAGCACGCTTGAATGAGCAGTTCTTC
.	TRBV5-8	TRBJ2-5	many	CASSGVLANYQETQYF	TGTGCCAGCAGCGGGGTACTAGCAAACTACCAAGAGACCCAGTACTTC
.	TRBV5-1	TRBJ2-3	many	CASSLGGSDTQYF	TGCGCCAGCAGCTTGGGGGGATCAGATACGCAGTATTTT
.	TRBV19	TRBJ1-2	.	CASHPGDYGYTF	TGTGCCTCCCACCCAGGGGACTATGGCTACACCTTC
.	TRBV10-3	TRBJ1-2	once	CATLETPDGYTF	TGTGCCACCCTAGAAACACCAGATGGCTACACCTTC
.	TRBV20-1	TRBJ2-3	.	CSARPSTDAQYF	TGCAGTGCTAGACCTAGCACAGATGCGCAGTATTTT
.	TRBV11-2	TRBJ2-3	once	CASSLGFQTSTDTQYF	TGTGCCAGCAGCTTAGGGTTCCAGACAAGCACAGATACGCAGTATTTT
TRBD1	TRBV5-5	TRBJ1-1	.	CASSSPGQGRTEAFF	TGTGCCAGCAGCTCGCCGGGACAGGGTCGTACTGAAGCTTTCTTT
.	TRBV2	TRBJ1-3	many	CASGNTGGVGNTIYF	TGTGCCAGCGGGAATACGGGGGGCGTTGGAAACACCATATATTTT
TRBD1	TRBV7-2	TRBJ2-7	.	CASSRQTDRGQYF	TGTGCCAGCAGCCGACAGACGGACAGGGGGCAGTACTTC
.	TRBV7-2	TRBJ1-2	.	CASSLAGESGRNYGYTF	TGTGCCAGCAGCTTAGCAGGGGAATCGGGACGGAACTATGGCTACACCTTC
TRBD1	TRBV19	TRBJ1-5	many	CASSPGQGNQPQHF	TGTGCCAGTAGTCCCGGACAGGGCAATCAGCCCCAGCATTTT
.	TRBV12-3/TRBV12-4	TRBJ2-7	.	CASSLGASSYEQYF	TGTGCCAGCAGTTTAGGGGCTAGCTCCTACGAGCAGTACTTC
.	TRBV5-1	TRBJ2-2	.	CASSLRGSGYTGELFF	TGCGCCAGCAGCTTGCGGGGTAGCGGATACACCGGGGAGCTGTTTTTT
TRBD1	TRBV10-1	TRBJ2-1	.	CASSEGTGNYNEQFF	TGCGCCAGCAGTGAGGGGACAGGGAACTACAATGAGCAGTTCTTC
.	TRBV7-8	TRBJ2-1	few	CASSSGGEQFF	TGTGCCAGCAGCTCTGGGGGGGAGCAGTTCTTC
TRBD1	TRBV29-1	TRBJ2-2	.	CSVEQTGFVTGELFF	TGCAGCGTTGAACAGACAGGGTTCGTCACCGGGGAGCTGTTTTTT
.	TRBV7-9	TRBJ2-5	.	CASRSGKQSQETQYF	TGTGCCAGCAGATCTGGGAAACAGTCCCAAGAGACCCAGTACTTC
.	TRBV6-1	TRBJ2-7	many	CASTAFYEQYF	TGTGCCAGCACGGCCTTCTACGAGCAGTACTTC
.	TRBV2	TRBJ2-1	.	CASSPRSPEEFF	TGTGCCAGCAGCCCCCGGTCGCCAGAGGAGTTCTTC
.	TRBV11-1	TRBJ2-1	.	CASSGPTGSSYNEQFF	TGTGCCAGCAGCGGCCCTACAGGGAGCTCCTACAATGAGCAGTTCTTC
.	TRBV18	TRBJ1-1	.	CASSPTTGDAEAFF	TGTGCCAGCTCACCGACCACGGGCGATGCTGAAGCTTTCTTT
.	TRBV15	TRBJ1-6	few	CATSREGYSPLHF	TGTGCCACCAGCAGAGAAGGGTATTCACCCCTCCACTTT
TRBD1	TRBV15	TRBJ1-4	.	CATSRGQLAEKLFF	TGTGCCACCAGCAGGGGACAGCTTGCTGAAAAACTGTTTTTT
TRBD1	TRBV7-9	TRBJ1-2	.	CASSRGQVGYGYTF	TGTGCCAGCAGCCGAGGACAGGTGGGCTATGGCTACACCTTC
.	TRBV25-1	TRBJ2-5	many	CASSGQIGGTQYF	TGTGCCAGCAGTGGCCAAATTGGAGGGACCCAGTACTTC
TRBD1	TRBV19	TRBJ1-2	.	CASGGENYGYTF	TGTGCCTCAGGGGGAGAAAACTATGGCTACACCTTC
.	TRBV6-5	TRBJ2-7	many	CASSYGDRTYEQYF	TGTGCCAGCAGTTACGGTGACAGGACCTACGAGCAGTACTTC
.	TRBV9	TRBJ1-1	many	CASTPTGLNTEAFF	TGTGCCAGCACCCCGACCGGCCTGAACACTGAAGCTTTCTTT
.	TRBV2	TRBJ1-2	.	CASSGRADYGYTF	TGTGCCAGCAGTGGTAGGGCGGACTATGGCTACACCTTC
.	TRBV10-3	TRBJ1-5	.	CAISDRVNQPQHF	TGTGCCATCAGTGACAGGGTCAATCAGCCCCAGCATTTT
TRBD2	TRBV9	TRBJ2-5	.	CASSVAIPGPLAGQETQYF	TGTGCCAGCAGCGTAGCCATCCCCGGGCCACTAGCGGGGCAAGAGACCCAGTACTTC
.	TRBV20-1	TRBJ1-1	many	CSARVGRHTEAFF	TGCAGTGCTAGAGTGGGGCGGCATACTGAAGCTTTCTTT
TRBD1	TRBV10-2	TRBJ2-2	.	CASSPDREYTGELFF	TGTGCCAGCAGCCCGGACAGGGAGTACACCGGGGAGCTGTTTTTT
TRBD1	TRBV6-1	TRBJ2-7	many	CASRRDSYYEQYF	TGTGCCAGCAGGAGGGACAGCTACTACGAGCAGTACTTC
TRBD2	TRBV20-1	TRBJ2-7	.	CSAYSPGLERSYEQYF	TGCAGTGCATACTCCCCGGGACTAGAACGCTCCTACGAGCAGTACTTC
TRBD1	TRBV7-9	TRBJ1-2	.	CASSSPGQGPYGYTF	TGTGCCAGCAGCTCACCGGGACAGGGACCCTATGGCTACACCTTC
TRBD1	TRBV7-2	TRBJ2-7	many	CASSWGTGEDEQYF	TGTGCCAGCAGCTGGGGGACAGGGGAAGACGAGCAGTACTTC
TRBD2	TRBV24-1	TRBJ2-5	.	CATSGTSGLQETQYF	TGTGCCACCAGTGGGACTAGCGGACTTCAAGAGACCCAGTACTTC
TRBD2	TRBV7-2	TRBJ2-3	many	CASSPLAGDSDTQYF	TGTGCCAGCAGCCCCCTAGCGGGAGATTCGGATACGCAGTATTTT
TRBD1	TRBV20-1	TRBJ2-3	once	CSARGSGQGVNTQYF	TGCAGTGCTAGAGGGTCGGGACAGGGGGTTAATACGCAGTATTTT
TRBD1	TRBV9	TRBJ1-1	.	CASSVTGTGFPEAFF	TGTGCCAGCAGCGTTACCGGGACAGGGTTCCCTGAAGCTTTCTTT